This paragraph reports one T cell receptor beta chain. Its antigen is undetermined. The germline CDR1 and CDR2 sequences are LNHDA and SQIVND (reference sequence). The V end lost 5 bases, the J end lost 5 bases, and 18 bases lay between the germline ends. This CDR3 is built from 16 residues. These data belong to a study of T cell clones after liver transplantation. Study details: A pre-transplant mixed lymphocyte reaction with TCRbeta sequencing defined graft-donor-reactive clones followed in post-transplant blood.

Sorting of unstimulated PBMCs yielded separate CD3+CD4+ and CD3+CD8+ fractions. The data were produced by immunoSEQ multiplex PCR, yet TCRdb's version contains in-frame clones alone and is incomplete. The data hold 75,000 to 85,000 clones, with roughly 83% observed a single time. Findings and limits, study-wide: In a couple of subjects, few donor cells limited the measurable donor-reactive repertoire. Compared with third party-reactive sequences, donor-reactive ones declined more, independent of withdrawal success.

This receptor was obtained from a human patient who received a liver transplant. These T cells may partly come from the graft donor. The sequencing here drew on CD4+ T cells from blood, taken at the 22-month timepoint. The chain has TRBV19 and TRBJ1-4; D ambiguous. Written as DNA, the CDR3 is TGTGCCAGTAGTTACCGTGCGTGGGGAGGGAATGAAAAACTGTTTTTT. Amino acids: CASSYRAWGGNEKLFF.